A single sample gave rise to the 24 T cell receptor beta chains below, sequenced in a study of beta chain features in type 1 diabetes. Expressed TCRB transcripts got sequenced, as all isolated RNA was reverse transcribed. Produced via immunoSEQ multiplex PCR; TCRdb's table is partial and in-frame only. The sample has under 250,000 clones, roughly 11% seen once; the top ten hold 1% to 1.5%. Sequenced input: central memory CD4+ T cells from blood. All receptors derive from a man aged 18 to 30 in good health.

The rearrangement joins TRBV10-3 to TRBJ2-7; D unclear. The germline V and J ends were trimmed by 0 bases and 5 bases, with 14 bases remaining between them. The germline V gene has CDR1 ENHRY and CDR2 SYGVKD. The CDR3 contains 15 residues. The DNA of the CDR3 is TGTGCCATCAGTGAGTCGAGGCGGAGTAACGACGAGCAGTACTTC. Translated, it gives CAISESRRSNDEQYF.

The gene calls are TRBV11-3 and TRBJ2-3; D may be TRBD2 (6 bases). CDR1 and CDR2 from the germline V gene are SGHNT and YENEEA. CDR3 length: 15 residues. V lost 5 bases to trimming and J lost 1 base, with 13 bases between them. The DNA of the CDR3 is TGTGCCAGCAGCAGGGACGGGGGTGGCACAGATACGCAGTATTTT. Its translation is CASSRDGGGTDTQYF.

The sample holds a few counts of this clone. The CDR3 DNA follows: TGTGCCAGCAGTATTCGACTAGCGGGATACAATGAGCAGTTCTTC. This encodes CASSIRLAGYNEQFF. The rearrangement links TRBV28 to TRBJ2-1, with TRBD2 matching 11 bases. V trimming: 5 bases; J trimming: 4 bases; junction bases outside the gene matches: 4. Germline V lookup: CDR1 MDHEN, CDR2 SYDVKM. The CDR3 totals 15 residues.

The V gene is TRBV6-5, the J gene TRBJ1-2; D remains ambiguous. The V gene lost 8 bases and the J gene lost 4 bases, with 14 bases spanning the gap. Germline CDR1 reads MNHEY; CDR2 reads SVGAGI. The CDR3 has 13 residues. CDR3 residues: CASDPAQVYGYTF. The CDR3 DNA follows: TGTGCCAGCGACCCAGCCCAAGTCTATGGCTACACCTTC.

The rearrangement links TRBV7-3 to TRBJ2-3; perhaps TRBD2 as D (6 bases). The CDR3 has 16 amino acids. The germline CDR1 and CDR2 sequences are SGHTA and FQGTGA. V was clipped by 1 base and J by 4 bases, with 15 bases between them. CDR3 region: CASSLNTREQPDTQYF. As DNA, the CDR3 is TGTGCCAGCAGCTTAAACACTCGGGAGCAGCCAGATACGCAGTATTTT.

The table lists this clone with many counts. The chain joins TRBV6-5 to TRBJ2-7; TRBD1 matches 9 bases. The germline CDR1 and CDR2 sequences are MNHEY and SVGAGI. CDR3 size: 15 residues. V was pared by 2 bases and J by 3 bases, with 5 bases of the junction left unmatched. Written as DNA, the CDR3 is TGTGCCAGCAGTTACCAACCGGGACAGGGCTACGAGCAGTACTTC. This gives the protein CASSYQPGQGYEQYF.

There are a few counts of this clone. Only one base separates this from a far larger clonotype, so it likely reflects a read error. V and J are TRBV9 and TRBJ2-1, with TRBD2 identical over 8 bases. This CDR3 region has 17 residues. Germline V CDR1 and CDR2: SGDLS, YYNGEE. CDR3 nucleotides: TGTGCCTGCAGCCTTCGTAGCGGGGCCAGCTCCTACAATGAGCAGTTCTTC. Its translation is CACSLRSGASSYNEQFF.

In its sample, this clone was seen a few times. This sequence joins TRBV5-1 and TRBJ2-2; 7 bases fit TRBD2. CDR3 length: 15 amino acids. In germline, CDR1 is SGHRS, CDR2 YFSETQ. V dropped 4 bases and J dropped 0; count of bases not matched to a gene: 3. CDR3 nucleotide sequence: TGCGCCAGCAGCCCCACTAGCGCGAACACCGGGGAGCTGTTTTTT. Translated: CASSPTSANTGELFF. Full variable domain (missing parts from reference TRBV5-1 and TRBJ2-2): KAGVTQTPRYLIKTRGQQVTLSCSPISGHRSVSWYQQTPGQGLQFLFEYFSETQRNKGNFPGRFSGRQFSNSRSEMNVSTLELGDSALYLCASSPTSANTGELFFGEGSRLTVL.

Points on this clone: At one end the junction does not follow the germline gene, possibly because of a read error. The chain links TRBV11-3 to TRBJ2-3; D call uncertain. In germline, CDR1 is SGHNT, CDR2 YENEEA. The CDR3 length is 13 residues. CDR3 DNA: TGTGCCAGCAGCTTAGTTCCCACATATACGCAGTATTTT. Encoded protein: CASSLVPTYTQYF.

This clone was picked up many times. Germline is not matched at one junction end, which may reflect a read error. The chain links TRBV7-7 to TRBJ1-5, with no clear D. Per germline, CDR1 SSHAT and CDR2 FNYEAQ (reference sequence). The CDR3 has 13 residues. The DNA of the CDR3 is TGTGCTAGCAGCTCGGACCTTGGTCAGCCCCAGCATTTT. Its translation is CASSSDLGQPQHF.

The DNA of the CDR3 is TGTGCCAGCAGTACCCTCCCGCGGGGCATTCAGTACTTC. Translated, it gives CASSTLPRGIQYF. J is TRBJ2-4 and V is TRBV11-3, with a possible D match to TRBD2 (6 bases). The V and J ends lost 6 bases and 9 bases respectively, with 15 bases between them. Germline values: CDR1 SGHNT, CDR2 YENEEA. The CDR3 is 13 residues long.

This clone has a handful of counts. V gene TRBV6-5 combines with J gene TRBJ2-7, with D possibly being TRBD2 (6 bases). The V end lost 0 bases, the J end lost 6 bases, and 15 bases lay between the germline ends. CDR1 and CDR2 (germline): MNHEY, SVGAGI. The CDR3 consists of 15 residues. This CDR3 reads CASSYSFRELAEQYF. Here the CDR3 DNA reads TGTGCCAGCAGTTACTCTTTCCGGGAGCTCGCCGAGCAGTACTTC.

This clone was counted ten times or more. The sample contains more than one DNA sequence encoding this CDR3. V usage is TRBV30 and J usage is TRBJ2-1; 15 bases line up with TRBD2. With V trimmed by 4 bases and J by 9 bases, 13 bases remained unmatched. The CDR3 is 17 amino acids. Germline-derived CDR1 and CDR2 are GTSNPN and SVGIG (reference sequence). This chain's CDR3 is CAWNTRTSGRARAEQFF. The CDR3 nucleotides are TGTGCCTGGAACACCAGGACTAGCGGGAGGGCCAGGGCTGAGCAGTTCTTC.

The CDR3 DNA follows: TGTGCCAGCAGGAGCCCGGGACAGACTGCTAGAAATACGCAGTATTTT. Encoded protein: CASRSPGQTARNTQYF. The genes are TRBV5-6 and TRBJ2-3; TRBD1 agrees at 7 bases. This CDR3 is 16 amino acids long. With V trimmed by 5 bases and J by 7 bases, 16 bases remained unmatched. Germline assignment: CDR1 SGHDT and CDR2 YYEEEE. The variable domain in full, completed from reference TRBV5-6 and TRBJ2-3, reads DAGVTQSPTHLIKTRGQQVTLRCSPKSGHDTVSWYQQALGQGPQFIFQYYEEEERQRGNFPDRFSGHQFPNYSSELNVNALLLGDSALYLCASRSPGQTARNTQYFGPGTRLTVL.

In its sample, this clone was seen many times. The chain links TRBV7-2 to TRBJ2-5; D is unclear. Germline V lookup: CDR1 SGHTA, CDR2 FQGNSA. The V end lost 1 base, the J end lost 5 bases, and 8 bases lay between the germline ends. This CDR3 has 13 amino acids. The CDR3 here is CASSLVGYETQYF. In DNA, the CDR3 is TGTGCCAGCAGCTTAGTGGGTTACGAGACCCAGTACTTC.

This chain links TRBV29-1 with TRBJ2-3; possible D gene TRBD2, 5 bases. The CDR3 spans 14 residues. From germline, CDR1 is SQVTM and CDR2 ANQGSEA. Trimming shortened V by 5 bases and J by 2 bases, and 14 bases separated the two germline ends. CDR3 sequence: CSVSRLANTDTQYF. For the CDR3, the DNA is TGCAGCGTTAGCCGGCTAGCCAACACAGATACGCAGTATTTT.

This clone turned up a few times. The chain joins TRBV7-9 to TRBJ1-1; D unresolved. This CDR3 is built from 14 residues. Looked up from germline, CDR1 is SEHNR and CDR2 is FQNEAQ (reference sequence). With 2 bases removed from V and 1 base from J, the gap between germline ends came to 8 bases. The CDR3 sequence is CASSLSITNTEAFF. CDR3 DNA: TGTGCCAGCAGCTTAAGTATAACGAACACTGAAGCTTTCTTT.

This clone was seen only a few times. The chain employs TRBV7-3 and TRBJ2-1; D is uncertain. Germline V gene sequence: CDR1 SGHTA, CDR2 FQGTGA. V lost 8 bases to trimming and J lost 8 bases, with 16 bases between them. The CDR3 length is 13 residues. The CDR3 loop is CASQRIPGHEQFF. Here the CDR3 DNA reads TGTGCCAGCCAGAGAATCCCCGGGCATGAGCAGTTCTTC. Based on the CDR3 plus reference TRBV7-3 and TRBJ2-1, the full variable domain is GAGVSQTPSNKVTEKGKYVELRCDPISGHTALYWYRQSLGQGPEFLIYFQGTGAADDSGLPNDRFFAVRPEGSVSTLKIQRTERGDSAVYLCASQRIPGHEQFFGPGTRLTVL.

There are many counts of this clone. This chain joins TRBV29-1 and TRBJ1-1, with a possible D match to TRBD1 (5 bases). Germline V lookup: CDR1 SQVTM, CDR2 ANQGSEA. The CDR3 totals 12 residues. V was trimmed by 4 bases and J by 4 bases, leaving 10 bases between them. Here the CDR3 reads CSVAGGGTEAFF. The CDR3 nucleotides read TGCAGCGTTGCCGGGGGAGGCACTGAAGCTTTCTTT.

This clone was found a few times. This chain connects TRBV7-6 to TRBJ2-1, with 9 positions matching TRBD2. After removal of 8 bases from V and 5 bases from J, the junction contained 10 bases not matched to a gene. The CDR3 length is 15 residues. CDR1 and CDR2 (germline): SGHVS, FNYEAQ. The CDR3 DNA sequence: TGTGCCAGCGCCCGAGGCGCGGGAGGGAACAATGAGCAGTTCTTC. This translates into CASARGAGGNNEQFF.

The rearrangement uses TRBV27 and TRBJ1-2; weak D call: TRBD1 (5 bases). The CDR3 consists of 13 residues. Germline V gene lookup returns CDR1 MNHEY and CDR2 SMNVEV (reference sequence). V lost 6 bases to trimming and J lost 8 bases, with 16 bases between them. The CDR3 protein is CASRASGPWGYTF. In nucleotides, the CDR3 is TGTGCCAGCAGGGCTTCAGGGCCCTGGGGCTACACCTTC.

V and J are TRBV4-3 and TRBJ2-2; 7 bases agree with TRBD1. The CDR3 totals 16 residues. J gave up 4 bases and V 1 base, and 6 bases lay outside the gene matches. Germline lookup yields CDR1 LGHNA and CDR2 YSLEER. This CDR3 is CASSQARGGFTGELFF. The CDR3, as DNA: TGCGCCAGCAGCCAAGCGAGAGGGGGCTTCACCGGGGAGCTGTTTTTT.

On this clone: Other nucleotide sequences in the sample specify the same CDR3. This chain connects TRBV5-1 to TRBJ1-2, with no clear D. Germline-derived CDR1 and CDR2 are SGHRS and YFSETQ. CDR3 length equals 14 residues. Trimming took 0 bases from V and 0 from J, leaving 6 bases between them. Written as DNA, the CDR3 is TGCGCCAGCAGCTTGGAAACCCCTAACTATGGCTACACCTTC. This codes for CASSLETPNYGYTF. The whole variable domain, remainder taken from reference TRBV5-1 and TRBJ1-2, is KAGVTQTPRYLIKTRGQQVTLSCSPISGHRSVSWYQQTPGQGLQFLFEYFSETQRNKGNFPGRFSGRQFSNSRSEMNVSTLELGDSALYLCASSLETPNYGYTFGSGTRLTVV.

This clone was recorded a few times. The chain couples TRBV7-2 to TRBJ2-1, with 8 bases matching TRBD2. Germline V gene lookup returns CDR1 SGHTA and CDR2 FQGNSA. The CDR3 is 16 amino acids. V lost 2 bases, J lost 5 bases, and 8 bases stayed unmatched. CDR3 sequence reads: CASSLSLAGSHNEQFF. CDR3 bases: TGTGCCAGCAGCTTAAGCCTAGCGGGCAGCCACAATGAGCAGTTCTTC.